The 30 T cell receptor beta chains reported below all come from one sample, sequenced in a study of OX40 agonist ivuxolimab in advanced cancers. The assay was immunoSEQ multiplex PCR, and TCRdb's table has in-frame clones only and misses some. The sample lists 90,000 to 100,000 clones; about 91% were seen once. The specimen comprised CD4+ or CD8+ T cells sorted from blood, sampled in a trial of the OX40 agonist ivuxolimab. These receptors all come from an adult with an advanced solid tumor such as melanoma, head and neck, liver or kidney cancer.

The rearrangement joins TRBV27 to TRBJ1-1; D unclear. CDR3 length equals 16 residues. CDR1 is MNHEY and CDR2 is SMNVEV in the germline V gene (reference sequence). V dropped 6 bases and J dropped 5 bases, with 22 bases sitting between them. As DNA, the CDR3 is TGTGCCAGCAGCCCTCAAGTAGCGCTTGAAGGTACTGAAGCTTTCTTT. Translated: CASSPQVALEGTEAFF.

This sequence joins TRBV28 and TRBJ2-1, with 9 bases aligning to TRBD2. The CDR3 sequence is 15 residues long. V was clipped by 5 bases and J by 7 bases; unmatched bases: 9. Germline V gene lookup returns CDR1 MDHEN and CDR2 SYDVKM. CDR3 sequence: CASSRSGSGRNEQFF. For the CDR3, the DNA is TGTGCCAGCAGTCGTAGCGGGAGTGGAAGGAATGAGCAGTTCTTC.

The chain joins TRBV7-3 to TRBJ1-1; D gene ambiguous. The V end was cut by 2 bases, the J end by 3 bases, with 10 bases between. The germline gives CDR1 SGHTA, CDR2 FQGTGA. This CDR3 spans 14 amino acids. For the CDR3, the DNA is TGTGCCAGCAGCTTACAACCGGCGGACACTGAAGCTTTCTTT. Residues: CASSLQPADTEAFF.

The chain recombines TRBV4-3 with TRBJ2-2; D is unclear. Germline V lookup: CDR1 LGHNA, CDR2 YSLEER. V shed 0 bases and J shed 5 bases, with 7 bases lying between them. The CDR3 is 14 residues long. The CDR3 DNA reads TGCGCCAGCAGCCAAGATAGCAGGACCGGGGAGCTGTTTTTT. Its protein is CASSQDSRTGELFF.

This clone was picked up a small number of times. This chain links TRBV6-9 with TRBJ2-1; maybe TRBD1 (6 bases). Germline CDR1 reads MNHGY; CDR2 reads SVAAGI. The CDR3 is 16 residues long. V lost 5 bases to trimming and J lost 0 bases, with 14 bases between them. In DNA, the CDR3 is TGTGCCAGCAGTCCCGGGACAAGGAGCTCCTACAATGAGCAGTTCTTC. Its protein product is CASSPGTRSSYNEQFF.

The chain employs TRBV28 and TRBJ2-4; TRBD1 or TRBD2 may be the D gene (6 bases each). Germline CDR1 reads MDHEN; CDR2 reads SYDVKM. The ends were cut back, 2 bases at V and 1 base at J, with 15 bases in the middle. There are 17 residues in the CDR3. This CDR3 is CASSLQRGLVAKNIQYF. The CDR3 region has the DNA TGTGCCAGCAGTTTACAACGGGGGCTGGTGGCCAAAAACATTCAGTACTTC.

This chain joins TRBV6-6 and TRBJ2-2; D might be TRBD1 (5 bases). The CDR3 consists of 14 residues. V was pared by 2 bases and J by 1 base, with 5 bases between. CDR1 and CDR2 (germline): MNHNY, SVGAGI (reference sequence). The CDR3 reads CASSYDRNTGELFF. CDR3 bases: TGTGCCAGCAGTTACGACAGGAACACCGGGGAGCTGTTTTTT.

The genes are TRBV5-1 and TRBJ1-1, with D perhaps matching TRBD1 (6 bases). Trimming stripped 0 bases from V and 3 bases from J, with 9 bases between. The CDR3 consists of 14 residues. CDR1 and CDR2 (germline): SGHRS, YFSETQ. This CDR3 is CASSLAAGDTEAFF. CDR3 DNA: TGCGCCAGCAGCTTGGCCGCAGGGGACACTGAAGCTTTCTTT.

The rearrangement links TRBV28 to TRBJ2-6; D may match TRBD1 or TRBD2 (6 bases each). Trimming stripped 5 bases from V and 0 bases from J, with 17 bases between. The CDR3 length is 18 residues. The germline gives CDR1 MDHEN, CDR2 SYDVKM. This CDR3 reads CASSPPQGLRSGANVLTF. DNA for the CDR3: TGTGCCAGCAGTCCCCCACAGGGACTTCGCTCTGGGGCCAACGTCCTGACTTTC.

The V call is TRBV10-3, the J call TRBJ1-1; D is undetermined. Germline values: CDR1 ENHRY, CDR2 SYGVKD. This CDR3 comprises 11 residues. The V end was cut by 2 bases, the J end by 5 bases, with 3 bases between. The CDR3 DNA reads TGTGCCATCAGTGAGCGTACTGAAGCTTTCTTT. Protein: CAISERTEAFF.

CDR3 coding DNA: TGTGCCAGCAGGGCGGGGACAGGGAGGGGTAACACTGAAGCTTTCTTT. This translates into CASRAGTGRGNTEAFF. The chain joins TRBV2 to TRBJ1-1, with TRBD1 identical over 9 bases. V lost 6 bases, J lost 2 bases, and 10 bases stayed unmatched. The CDR3 covers 16 residues. Germline CDR1 and CDR2: SNHLY and FYNNEI.

This chain joins TRBV6-1 and TRBJ2-2; 7 positions agree with TRBD2. The CDR3 is 14 amino acids. Germline values: CDR1 MNHNS, CDR2 SASEGT. Trimming took 8 bases from V and 2 from J; bases not matched to a gene: 5. CDR3 loop: CASQGLVNTGELFF. CDR3 nucleotides: TGTGCCAGCCAAGGACTAGTAAACACCGGGGAGCTGTTTTTT.

The CDR3 protein is CASSENNYGYTF. For the CDR3, the DNA is TGTGCCAGCAGTGAGAATAACTATGGCTACACCTTC. The V gene is TRBV6-1, the J gene TRBJ1-2, with D hard to call. Between the trimmed V and J ends, which lost 3 bases and 1 base, there was a span of 3 bases. This CDR3 is built from 12 residues. Per germline, CDR1 MNHNS and CDR2 SASEGT.

The rearrangement joins TRBV19 to TRBJ2-2, with a tentative D call TRBD1 (6 bases). The CDR3 consists of 15 residues. V dropped 6 bases and J dropped 3 bases, with 14 bases sitting between them. CDR1 LNHDA and CDR2 SQIVND come from the germline V gene (reference sequence). CDR3 sequence: CASRIRGIDTGELFF. CDR3 in DNA: TGTGCCAGTAGGATCAGGGGAATCGACACCGGGGAGCTGTTTTTT.

This clone has just one count. The chain is built from TRBV7-9 and TRBJ1-2; no definite D call. The germline V gene has CDR1 SEHNR and CDR2 FQNEAQ (reference sequence). V shed 5 bases and J shed 4 bases, with 11 bases lying between them. The length of the CDR3 is 13 residues. CDR3 loop: CASSQDGLYGYTF. CDR3 nucleotide sequence: TGTGCCAGCAGCCAGGACGGACTCTATGGCTACACCTTC.

V gene TRBV4-1 combines with J gene TRBJ1-1; D gene ambiguous. The ends were cut back, 4 bases at V and 3 bases at J, with 15 bases in the middle. The CDR3 loop spans 15 amino acids. CDR1 is MGHRA and CDR2 is YSYEKL in the germline V gene. CDR3 loop: CASSRIQVGDTEAFF. The CDR3 DNA reads as TGCGCCAGCAGCCGAATCCAGGTTGGGGACACTGAAGCTTTCTTT.

A remark on this clone: The junction departs from the called germline gene at one end, perhaps through a read error. The chain is built from TRBV6-1 and TRBJ2-5; weak D call: TRBD1 (5 bases). This CDR3 comprises 14 residues. The V gene's germline CDR1 is MNHNS and CDR2 SASEGT. CDR3 sequence reads: CASREGGHKETQYF. The CDR3 nucleotides read TGTGCCAGCAGGGAAGGTGGACACAAAGAGACCCAGTACTTC.

The chain is built from TRBV30 and TRBJ2-6; 9 bases agree with TRBD1. CDR3 size: 19 residues. Germline V gene lookup returns CDR1 GTSNPN and CDR2 SVGIG (reference sequence). The ends lost 2 bases at V and 2 bases at J; junction bases unmatched: 13. The CDR3 nucleotides read TGTGCCTGGAGTCCTACTCCCGGGACAGGGTCTGCTGGGGCCAACGTCCTGACTTTC. Residues: CAWSPTPGTGSAGANVLTF.

This chain uses TRBV6-1 with TRBJ2-7, with a weak D call TRBD1 (6 bases). Trimming took off 0 bases at V and 3 bases at J, with 18 bases between the two ends. CDR1 is MNHNS, CDR2 SASEGT, per germline. This CDR3 has 17 residues. The DNA for the CDR3 is TGTGCCAGCAGTGAAGCACCGTGGGGGCGGACTGACTACGAGCAGTACTTC. This translates into CASSEAPWGRTDYEQYF.

The rearrangement uses TRBV18 and TRBJ2-7; tentative D call: TRBD1 (6 bases). CDR3 size: 15 residues. V was shortened by 4 bases and J by 1 base, with 14 bases between the two germline ends. Germline values: CDR1 KGHSH, CDR2 LQKENI. This CDR3 reads CASSLDRLQSYEQYF. The DNA of the CDR3 is TGTGCCAGCTCACTAGACAGGCTTCAATCCTACGAGCAGTACTTC.

This clone was seen only a few times. CDR3 region: CASILHGGDADTQYF. In DNA, the CDR3 is TGTGCCAGCATTCTGCATGGGGGGGATGCAGATACGCAGTATTTT. The chain employs TRBV6-1 and TRBJ2-3, with 7 bases matching TRBD2. From germline, CDR1 is MNHNS and CDR2 SASEGT. The CDR3 spans 15 residues. After removal of 7 bases from V and 4 bases from J, the junction contained 11 bases not matched to a gene.

The chain has TRBV28 and TRBJ1-2; 9 bases match TRBD1. Germline CDR1 MDHEN, CDR2 SYDVKM. The V gene end was trimmed by 10 bases and the J gene end by 0 bases; junction bases not matched to a gene: 3. This CDR3 contains 13 residues. CDR3 DNA sequence: TGTGCCACCAGGACAGGGGCTAACTATGGCTACACCTTC. As protein: CATRTGANYGYTF.

The CDR3, as DNA: TGCAGCGCCCGAGGGGGCGATGAAAAACTGTTTTTT. This translates into CSARGGDEKLFF. This sequence joins TRBV29-1 and TRBJ1-4; 7 bases align to TRBD1. CDR1 and CDR2 (germline): SQVTM, ANQGSEA. There are 12 residues in the CDR3. J gave up 6 bases and V 7 bases, and 5 bases lay outside the gene matches.

The chain is built from TRBV5-8 and TRBJ1-4; D is unresolved. CDR1 and CDR2 from the germline V gene are SGHTS and YDEGEE. CDR3 length equals 15 residues. The ends were cut back, 3 bases at V and 0 bases at J, with 9 bases in the middle. This CDR3 is CASSSHGATNEKLFF. The CDR3, as DNA: TGTGCCAGCAGCTCGCACGGTGCAACTAATGAAAAACTGTTTTTT.

The chain couples TRBV5-1 to TRBJ2-1, with 10 bases identical to TRBD2. V gave up 0 bases and J gave up 10 bases; unmatched junction bases: 7. The CDR3 runs 15 residues. Germline CDR1 is SGHRS and CDR2 is YFSETQ. CDR3 protein: CASSLASGGLGEQFF. The CDR3 DNA reads as TGCGCCAGCAGCTTGGCTAGCGGGGGCCTGGGGGAGCAGTTCTTC.

J is TRBJ1-3 and V is TRBV6-1, with 9 bases fitting TRBD1. Trimming took 6 bases from V and 4 from J; bases not matched to a gene: 7. Per the germline V gene, CDR1 is MNHNS and CDR2 is SASEGT. The CDR3 length is 15 residues. The CDR3 DNA is TGTGCCAGCAGCCGTGGACAGGGGAACGGAAACACCATATATTTT. It is translated as CASSRGQGNGNTIYF.

The chain is built from TRBV19 and TRBJ2-7, with 12 bases that match TRBD2. The V segment lost 6 bases and the J segment 2 bases; nucleotides outside the gene matches: 2. The germline V gene encodes CDR1 LNHDA and CDR2 SQIVND (reference sequence). This CDR3 contains 14 residues. The CDR3 protein is CASRRLAGAYEQYF. CDR3 bases: TGTGCCAGTAGAAGACTAGCGGGGGCCTACGAGCAGTACTTC.

The V gene is TRBV5-6, the J gene TRBJ2-7; TRBD2 matches at 13 bases. Germline lookup yields CDR1 SGHDT and CDR2 YYEEEE. V lost 4 bases to trimming and J lost 1 base; unmatched junction nucleotides: 14. This CDR3 is built from 19 residues. This chain's CDR3 is CASSTDVSGLAGVSYEQYF. CDR3 nucleotide sequence: TGTGCCAGCAGCACGGACGTCAGTGGACTAGCGGGAGTTTCCTACGAGCAGTACTTC.

This clone was counted between two and nine times. The rearrangement joins TRBV30 to TRBJ1-6; the match to TRBD1 covers 8 bases. V trimming: 3 bases; J trimming: 10 bases; junction bases outside the gene matches: 8. The CDR3 runs 14 residues. The germline V gene encodes CDR1 GTSNPN and CDR2 SVGIG (reference sequence). DNA for the CDR3: TGTGCCTGGAGGGAGACAGGGGAAAGCTCACCCCTCCACTTT. This translates into CAWRETGESSPLHF. The full variable domain, rest sourced from reference TRBV30 and TRBJ1-6, is SQTIHQWPATLVQPVGSPLSLECTVEGTSNPNLYWYRQAAGRGLQLLFYSVGIGQISSEVPQNLSASRPQDRQFILSSKKLLLSDSGFYLCAWRETGESSPLHFGNGTRLTVT.

This clone was recorded a few times. The rearrangement joins TRBV9 to TRBJ1-2; TRBD1 might be the D (5 bases). The germline V gene encodes CDR1 SGDLS and CDR2 YYNGEE. The V end was cut by 6 bases, the J end by 3 bases, with 21 bases between. The CDR3 has 16 residues. The DNA for the CDR3 is TGTGCCAGCACCTCTGGGGGAACGCAAGTAGACTATGGCTACACCTTC. The encoded protein is CASTSGGTQVDYGYTF.